This record looks at one T cell receptor (beta chain) sequence and its context. The entry originates in a study of blood T cell repertoires in COVID-19. Study-level background: Spain, Italy and the United States supplied samples that represented acute and convalescent COVID-19. Sources were T cells, B-cell-depleted T cells, or PBMCs; the material itself was cDNA or gDNA.

Looked up from germline, CDR1 is SGHRS and CDR2 is YFSETQ. This CDR3 has 14 residues. Trimming cost V 0 bases and J 4 bases, with 11 bases left between them. Profiled with immunoSEQ multiplex PCR; TCRdb holds only in-frame clones, not every one. Of roughly 200,000 clones listed, roughly 84% were seen once; the top ten hold about 4.9%. This rearrangement joins TRBV5-1 to TRBJ2-7; D is uncertain. The receptor comes from a woman at least 80 years old with acute or convalescent COVID-19. The sequenced sample consisted of peripheral blood. The CDR3 loop reads CASSLAVLGYEQYF. The CDR3 DNA sequence: TGCGCCAGCAGCTTGGCCGTTCTCGGGTACGAGCAGTACTTC.